This is a list of T cell receptor beta chains from one sample in a study of cytotoxic CD8 clonotypes in ibrutinib-treated CLL. The assay was immunoSEQ multiplex PCR, and TCRdb's table has in-frame clones only and misses some. The sample consists of 45,000 to 70,000 clones, approximately 60% of them appearing once. The sequencing here drew on PBMCs, taken after 24 months of ibrutinib treatment. The source of these receptors is a human donor with chronic lymphocytic leukemia. CDR3s include the opening cysteine and the closing phenylalanine or tryptophan. The D gene is left open where the match is weak. A clone size is listed for some rows: how often the clone was seen (once, few, many), or a class if it is expanded.

d_call,j_call,v_call,clone_size,cdr3_aa,cdr3_nt
-,TRBJ1-2,TRBV30,many,CAWSVQGDYGYTF,TGTGCCTGGAGTGTACAAGGGGACTATGGCTACACCTTC
TRBD2,TRBJ2-2,TRBV9,-,CASSVEGRGFTGELFF,TGTGCCAGCAGCGTAGAAGGGCGGGGGTTCACCGGGGAGCTGTTTTTT
TRBD1,TRBJ2-7,TRBV30,many,CAWIGQGPSEQYF,TGTGCCTGGATCGGACAGGGGCCCTCCGAGCAGTACTTC
-,TRBJ1-1,TRBV13,-,CASSLDPGGRAFF,TGTGCCAGCAGCTTAGATCCCGGTGGAAGGGCTTTCTTT
-,TRBJ2-3,TRBV7-2,once,CASSRSVGRTDTQYF,TGTGCCAGCAGCCGAAGTGTTGGTCGTACAGATACGCAGTATTTT
TRBD2,TRBJ2-2,TRBV7-2,-,CASSPSSGGRTGELFF,TGTGCCAGCAGCCCCTCCAGCGGGGGGAGGACCGGGGAGCTGTTTTTT
-,TRBJ2-1,TRBV30,few,CAWGPPYWANEQFF,TGTGCCTGGGGTCCGCCTTATTGGGCTAATGAGCAGTTCTTC
-,TRBJ2-1,TRBV18,few,CASSPPSAGEQFF,TGTGCCAGCTCACCACCGTCTGCGGGTGAGCAGTTCTTC
-,TRBJ2-6,TRBV2,once,CASRKGSAANVLTF,TGTGCCAGCAGAAAGGGAAGTGCGGCCAACGTCCTGACTTTC
-,TRBJ1-5,TRBV6-6,few,CASSSGSGNQPQHF,TGTGCCAGCAGTTCAGGGTCCGGCAATCAGCCCCAGCATTTT
-,TRBJ1-6,TRBV9,-,CASSEVGGPNSPLHF,TGTGCCAGCAGCGAGGTAGGGGGGCCCAATTCACCCCTCCACTTT
-,TRBJ1-1,TRBV5-1,-,CASSLFSSDGEAFF,TGCGCCAGCAGCCTCTTCTCTTCTGACGGTGAAGCTTTCTTT
TRBD1,TRBJ1-3,TRBV5-4,few,CASSWTGGIFGNTIYF,TGTGCCAGCAGCTGGACAGGGGGTATCTTTGGAAACACCATATATTTT
TRBD1,TRBJ2-2,TRBV5-1,-,CASSSTTGINGELFF,TGCGCCAGCAGTTCCACGACAGGGATCAACGGGGAGCTGTTTTTT
-,TRBJ2-6,TRBV28,-,CASSLWPRVSGANVLTF,TGTGCCAGCAGTTTATGGCCGCGGGTCTCTGGGGCCAACGTCCTGACTTTC
-,TRBJ1-5,TRBV18,few,CASSGTAEPQHF,TGTGCCAGCTCTGGGACGGCGGAGCCCCAGCATTTT
-,TRBJ2-7,TRBV5-1,-,CASSPEGLSSYEQYF,TGCGCCAGCAGCCCCGAGGGGCTTAGCTCCTACGAGCAGTACTTC
-,TRBJ1-6,TRBV7-9,-,CASSLDPVHSPLHF,TGTGCCAGCAGCTTAGACCCCGTCCATTCACCCCTCCACTTT
TRBD2,TRBJ2-7,TRBV30,-,CARGELDEQYF,TGTGCCCGGGGGGAGTTGGACGAGCAGTACTTC
-,TRBJ1-4,TRBV28,-,CASSLWHGGEKLFF,TGTGCCAGCAGTTTGTGGCACGGAGGAGAAAAACTGTTTTTT
-,TRBJ1-1,TRBV5-8,-,CASLTTAFTEAFF,TGTGCCAGCCTCACGACAGCCTTTACTGAAGCTTTCTTT
TRBD1,TRBJ2-3,TRBV9,few,CASSTGTGYTDTQYF,TGTGCCAGCAGCACCGGGACAGGGTACACAGATACGCAGTATTTT
-,TRBJ1-2,TRBV6-5,-,CASSVSQGHGYTF,TGTGCCAGCAGCGTAAGCCAGGGACACGGCTACACCTTC
-,TRBJ1-1,TRBV9,-,CASSPLLTEAFF,TGTGCCAGCAGCCCCCTCCTCACTGAAGCTTTCTTT
-,TRBJ2-2,TRBV9,-,CASSVAHANTGELFF,TGTGCCAGCAGCGTAGCACACGCGAACACCGGGGAGCTGTTTTTT
-,TRBJ1-5,TRBV4-1,-,CASSQDRVVTKGNQPQHF,TGCGCCAGCAGCCAAGATCGTGTGGTAACAAAGGGCAATCAGCCCCAGCATTTT
-,TRBJ1-5,TRBV6-8,-,CASSYTRAVNQPQHF,TGTGCCAGCAGTTACACGCGGGCGGTAAATCAGCCCCAGCATTTT
-,TRBJ2-7,TRBV7-9,-,CASSAPSTRGVEYF,TGTGCCAGCAGCGCACCATCCACCAGGGGGGTTGAGTACTTC
TRBD1,TRBJ2-7,TRBV18,-,CASSPYVTGDSYEQYF,TGTGCCAGCTCACCGTACGTGACAGGGGACTCCTACGAGCAGTACTTC
TRBD1,TRBJ2-5,TRBV7-9,many,CASSFPRTGMDRETQYF,TGTGCCAGCAGCTTTCCCCGGACAGGAATGGATCGAGAGACCCAGTACTTC
TRBD1,TRBJ1-1,TRBV25-1,-,CASREPDRGPILSEAFF,TGTGCCAGCAGGGAGCCCGACAGGGGCCCCATTTTAAGTGAAGCTTTCTTT
-,TRBJ2-2,TRBV11-3,-,CASSTSTGPWTGELFF,TGTGCCAGCAGCACCTCGACAGGTCCGTGGACCGGGGAGCTGTTTTTT
-,TRBJ2-5,TRBV5-1,-,CASSSWGVTETQYF,TGCGCCAGCAGCTCTTGGGGGGTCACAGAGACCCAGTACTTC
-,TRBJ1-2,TRBV6-5,many,CASSFRQTYGYTF,TGTGCCAGCAGTTTCCGACAGACCTATGGCTACACCTTC
TRBD1,TRBJ1-1,TRBV27,-,CASNPGQGAIEAFF,TGTGCCAGCAACCCGGGACAGGGGGCTATTGAAGCTTTCTTT